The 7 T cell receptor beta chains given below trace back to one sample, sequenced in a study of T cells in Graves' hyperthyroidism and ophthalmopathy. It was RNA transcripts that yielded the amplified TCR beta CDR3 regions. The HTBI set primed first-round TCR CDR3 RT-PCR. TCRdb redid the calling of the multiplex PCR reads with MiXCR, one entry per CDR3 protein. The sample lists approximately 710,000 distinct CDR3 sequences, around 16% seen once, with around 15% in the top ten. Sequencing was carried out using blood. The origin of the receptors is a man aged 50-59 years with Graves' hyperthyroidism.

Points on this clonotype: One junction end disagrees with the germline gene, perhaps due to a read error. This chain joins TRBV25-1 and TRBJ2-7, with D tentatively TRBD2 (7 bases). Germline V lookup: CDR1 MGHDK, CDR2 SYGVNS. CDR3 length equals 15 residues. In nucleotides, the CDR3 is TGTGCCGGCAGTGACCCAACAGGGACTAATGGCGAGCAGTACTTC. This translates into CAGSDPTGTNGEQYF.

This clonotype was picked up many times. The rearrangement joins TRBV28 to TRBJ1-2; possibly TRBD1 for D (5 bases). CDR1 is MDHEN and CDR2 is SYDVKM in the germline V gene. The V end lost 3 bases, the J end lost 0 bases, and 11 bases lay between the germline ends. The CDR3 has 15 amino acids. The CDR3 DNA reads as TGTGCCAGCAGTTTCGGGACCGACGCTAACTATGGCTACACCTTC. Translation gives CASSFGTDANYGYTF.

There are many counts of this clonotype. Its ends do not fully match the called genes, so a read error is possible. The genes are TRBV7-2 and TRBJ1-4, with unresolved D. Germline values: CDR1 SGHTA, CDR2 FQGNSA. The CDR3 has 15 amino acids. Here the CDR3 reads CSSSPAGTTNEKLFF. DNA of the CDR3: TGTTCCAGCAGCCCTGCCGGCACAACTAATGAAAAACTGTTTTTT.

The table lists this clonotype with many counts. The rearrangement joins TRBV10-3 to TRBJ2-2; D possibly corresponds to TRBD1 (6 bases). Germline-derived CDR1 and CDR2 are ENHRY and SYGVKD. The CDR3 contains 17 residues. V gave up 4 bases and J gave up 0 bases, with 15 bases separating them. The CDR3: CAISGQGIIANTGELFF. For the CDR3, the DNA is TGTGCCATCAGTGGGCAGGGGATCATCGCGAACACCGGGGAGCTGTTTTTT.

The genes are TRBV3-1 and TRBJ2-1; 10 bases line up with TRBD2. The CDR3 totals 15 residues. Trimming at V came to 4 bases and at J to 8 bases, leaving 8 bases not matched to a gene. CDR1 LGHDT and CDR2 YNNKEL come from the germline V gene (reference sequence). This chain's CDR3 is CASSPDQREGHEQFF. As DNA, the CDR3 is TGTGCCAGCAGCCCCGACCAGCGGGAGGGTCATGAGCAGTTCTTC.

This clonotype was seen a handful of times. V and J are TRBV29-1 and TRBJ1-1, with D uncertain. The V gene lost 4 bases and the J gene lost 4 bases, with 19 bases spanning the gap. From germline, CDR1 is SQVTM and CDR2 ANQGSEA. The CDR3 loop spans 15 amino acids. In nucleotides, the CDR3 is TGCAGCGTTGTCTACGATCTAGGGTTGGGCACTGAAGCTTTCTTT. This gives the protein CSVVYDLGLGTEAFF. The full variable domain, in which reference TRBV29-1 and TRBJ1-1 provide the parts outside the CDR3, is SAVISQKPSRDICQRGTSLTIQCQVDSQVTMMFWYRQQPGQSLTLIATANQGSEATYESGFVIDKFPISRPNLTFSTLTVSNMSPEDSSIYLCSVVYDLGLGTEAFFGQGTRLTVV.

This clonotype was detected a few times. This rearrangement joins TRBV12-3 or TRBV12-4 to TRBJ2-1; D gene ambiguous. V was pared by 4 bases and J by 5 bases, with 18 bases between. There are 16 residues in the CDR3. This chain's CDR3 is CASSSAGWNTHNEQFF. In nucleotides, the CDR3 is TGTGCCAGCAGTTCCGCCGGTTGGAACACACACAATGAGCAGTTCTTC.